These 20 T cell receptor beta chains were all obtained from the same sample, sequenced in a study of long-term antiretroviral therapy in people with HIV. Sequencing relied on immunoSEQ assay v3.0, run at survey level. This table comes from immunoSEQ multiplex PCR, and its TCRdb copy is limited to in-frame clones, with some not included. The sample yields nearly 11,000 clones, roughly three quarters seen once. This specimen consisted of unsorted PBMCs, obtained at the start of antiretroviral therapy, before treatment. Source of these receptors: a man younger than 45 with HIV.

This clone was detected only a few times. The chain links TRBV6-5 to TRBJ1-1, with 7 positions matching TRBD1. Per germline, CDR1 MNHEY and CDR2 SVGAGI. The CDR3 is 14 amino acids. V was pared by 6 bases and J by 3 bases, with 7 bases of the junction left unmatched. CDR3 nucleotides: TGTGCCAGCAGCTCGACAGGGTTTGACACTGAAGCTTTCTTT. Translating it yields CASSSTGFDTEAFF.

In regard to this clone: The junction departs from the called germline gene at one end, perhaps through a read error. V and J are TRBV9 and TRBJ2-7; D gene ambiguous. CDR3 length equals 13 residues. Germline V gene sequence: CDR1 SGDLS, CDR2 YYNGEE. The CDR3 DNA reads as TGTGCCAGCAGCGCAGTCATCGGCGGACCTTTCAACTTC. Amino acids: CASSAVIGGPFNF.

This rearrangement joins TRBV7-3 to TRBJ1-6; 9 nucleotides line up with TRBD1. The CDR3 is made up of 14 amino acids. V lost 6 bases, J lost 8 bases, and 5 bases stayed unmatched. The germline V gene encodes CDR1 SGHTA and CDR2 FQGTGA. The CDR3 here is CASSTGTGHSPLHF. The DNA of the CDR3 is TGTGCCAGCAGTACCGGGACAGGGCATTCACCCCTCCACTTT.

For the CDR3, the DNA is TGTGCCAGCATGGGCCGGTCTACCGAGCAGTACTTC. Protein sequence: CASMGRSTEQYF. This chain uses TRBV27 with TRBJ2-7; D gene unclear. This CDR3 has 12 amino acids. V lost 7 bases to trimming and J lost 6 bases, with 13 bases between them. Per germline, CDR1 MNHEY and CDR2 SMNVEV (reference sequence).

The chain combines TRBV2 with TRBJ1-4; a possible D gene is TRBD1 (5 bases). V was cut by 5 bases and J by 2 bases, with 12 bases left in between. The CDR3 has 15 amino acids. Germline CDR1 reads SNHLY; CDR2 reads FYNNEI. The CDR3 nucleotides are TGTGCCAGCAGTCCCCGGGACGGGACTAATGAAAAACTGTTTTTT. Translation gives CASSPRDGTNEKLFF. The full variable domain, with the rest looked up from reference TRBV2 and TRBJ1-4, is EPEVTQTPSHQVTQMGQEVILRCVPISNHLYFYWYRQILGQKVEFLVSFYNNEISEKSEIFDDQFSVERPDGSNFTLKIRSTKLEDSAMYFCASSPRDGTNEKLFFGSGTQLSVL.

The J gene is TRBJ1-5, the V gene TRBV5-6; D remains unclear. The germline gives CDR1 SGHDT, CDR2 YYEEEE. Trimming took 2 bases from V and 4 from J, leaving 13 bases between them. The CDR3 has 15 amino acids. The CDR3 sequence is CASSFSTQPNQPQHF. Here the CDR3 DNA reads TGTGCCAGCAGCTTTTCAACGCAGCCTAATCAGCCCCAGCATTTT.

This rearrangement joins TRBV6-6 to TRBJ2-7; D is unresolved. V dropped 2 bases and J dropped 6 bases, with 11 bases sitting between them. The germline CDR1 and CDR2 sequences are MNHNY and SVGAGI (reference sequence). CDR3 length: 13 residues. CDR3: CASSYPRSSEQYF. CDR3 nucleotide sequence: TGTGCCAGCAGTTACCCGAGGTCAAGCGAGCAGTACTTC.

The chain is built from TRBV6-5 and TRBJ1-2; D is unresolved. This CDR3 has 13 residues. Germline V gene data show CDR1 as MNHEY and CDR2 as SVGAGI. Trimming cost V 6 bases and J 1 base, with 9 bases left between them. Here the CDR3 reads CASSSVSNYGYTF. CDR3 in DNA: TGTGCCAGCAGCTCAGTCAGTAACTATGGCTACACCTTC.

The chain carries TRBV7-6 and TRBJ1-1; D is unresolved. Trimming stripped 3 bases from V and 1 base from J, with 9 bases between. The germline CDR1 and CDR2 sequences are SGHVS and FNYEAQ. CDR3 length: 14 amino acids. The CDR3 coding sequence is TGTGCCAGCAGCTTGGGCATCCAGAACACTGAAGCTTTCTTT. Its translation: CASSLGIQNTEAFF.

This rearrangement joins TRBV7-8 to TRBJ2-1, with D perhaps matching TRBD2 (6 bases). This CDR3 contains 15 residues. The germline V gene encodes CDR1 SGHVS and CDR2 FQNEAQ. V lost 5 bases to trimming and J lost 0 bases, with 11 bases between them. DNA for the CDR3: TGTGCCAGCAGCCTTAGCGGTAACTCCTACAATGAGCAGTTCTTC. This encodes CASSLSGNSYNEQFF.

The J gene is TRBJ2-1, the V gene TRBV7-3, with D perhaps TRBD2 (5 bases). Germline CDR1 is SGHTA and CDR2 is FQGTGA. Between the trimmed V and J ends, which lost 5 bases and 1 base, there was a span of 15 bases. The CDR3 sequence is 16 residues long. The CDR3 coding sequence is TGTGCCAGCAGCCTCAGCGGCCTTAAGTCCTACAATGAGCAGTTCTTC. Protein: CASSLSGLKSYNEQFF.

The genes are TRBV29-1 and TRBJ2-1; 7 positions agree with TRBD2. The CDR3 covers 15 residues. Germline V gene sequence: CDR1 SQVTM, CDR2 ANQGSEA. After removal of 7 bases from V and 3 bases from J, the junction contained 12 bases not matched to a gene. The CDR3 sequence: CSAPSAGDYYNEQFF. In DNA form, the CDR3 reads TGCAGCGCTCCCTCGGCGGGGGATTACTACAATGAGCAGTTCTTC.

The chain links TRBV18 to TRBJ2-1; D gene unclear. V lost 0 bases, J lost 7 bases, and 13 bases lay in between. CDR1 and CDR2 from the germline V gene are KGHSH and LQKENI. CDR3 length: 15 amino acids. The CDR3 DNA sequence: TGTGCCAGCTCACCACCGAGCTCCCCCGAGAATGAGCAGTTCTTC. Its protein product is CASSPPSSPENEQFF.

The chain links TRBV2 to TRBJ2-3, with TRBD1 as a possible D gene (6 bases). The CDR3 is made up of 14 amino acids. V lost 3 bases to trimming and J lost 1 base, with 8 bases between them. Germline V CDR1 and CDR2: SNHLY, FYNNEI. CDR3 residues: CASSETGGTDTQYF. CDR3 DNA sequence: TGTGCCAGCAGTGAGACAGGAGGCACAGATACGCAGTATTTT. The whole variable domain, filled in from reference TRBV2 and TRBJ2-3, reads EPEVTQTPSHQVTQMGQEVILRCVPISNHLYFYWYRQILGQKVEFLVSFYNNEISEKSEIFDDQFSVERPDGSNFTLKIRSTKLEDSAMYFCASSETGGTDTQYFGPGTRLTVL.

The rearrangement links TRBV4-3 to TRBJ2-3; D is unclear. The CDR3 loop spans 15 amino acids. Trimming removed 0 bases at V and 6 bases at J, with 13 bases between. Looked up from germline, CDR1 is LGHNA and CDR2 is YSLEER. The CDR3 DNA reads as TGCGCCAGCAGCCAAGATAGGCCACCCGCGGATACGCAGTATTTT. This sequence encodes CASSQDRPPADTQYF.

This chain links TRBV7-2 with TRBJ2-5; TRBD2 matches 7 bases. CDR1 SGHTA and CDR2 FQGNSA come from the germline V gene. With 1 base clipped from V and 5 bases from J, the junction kept 10 bases outside the gene matches. There are 16 residues in the CDR3. CDR3 bases: TGTGCCAGCAGCTTAGGAGCGGGAAGCCCCGGGGAGACCCAGTACTTC. Amino acid sequence: CASSLGAGSPGETQYF.

This clone was counted only a few times. The V and J genes are TRBV27 and TRBJ1-1; unclear D gene. The CDR3 loop spans 11 amino acids. Germline assignment: CDR1 MNHEY and CDR2 SMNVEV (reference sequence). V shed 6 bases and J shed 2 bases, with 4 bases lying between them. The CDR3 sequence: CASRINTEAFF. The CDR3 nucleotides are TGTGCCAGCAGGATTAACACTGAAGCTTTCTTT.

The gene calls are TRBV11-2 and TRBJ1-1; TRBD1 is a possible D gene (5 bases). The CDR3 totals 15 residues. From germline, CDR1 is SGHAT and CDR2 FQNNGV. V lost 4 bases, J lost 1 base, and 13 bases lay in between. The CDR3: CASSWTGTENTEAFF. In DNA, the CDR3 is TGTGCCAGCAGCTGGACTGGGACGGAGAACACTGAAGCTTTCTTT.

The genes are TRBV5-1 and TRBJ2-1; D remains ambiguous. V lost 0 bases and J lost 0, with 7 bases in between. CDR3 length: 15 residues. The V gene's germline CDR1 is SGHRS and CDR2 YFSETQ. The CDR3 nucleotides read TGCGCCAGCAGCTTGGGTCAGAGCTCCTACAATGAGCAGTTCTTC. Translated, it gives CASSLGQSSYNEQFF.

The table lists this clone with a few counts. The rearrangement joins TRBV5-4 to TRBJ1-2; D might be TRBD1 (6 bases). Between the trimmed V and J ends, which lost 4 bases and 0 bases, there was a span of 10 bases. This CDR3 is built from 14 residues. The germline gives CDR1 SGHNT, CDR2 YYREEE (reference sequence). CDR3 region: CASSRDNSNYGYTF. CDR3 nucleotides: TGTGCCAGCAGCCGGGACAATTCTAACTATGGCTACACCTTC.